These T cell receptor beta chains were read from a single sample in a study of neurological immune-mediated disorders. Via MiXCR, TCRdb re-called the 5' RACE reads, giving one row per CDR3 protein. The data hold 9,500 to 13,000 distinct CDR3 sequences, with around 21% observed a single time. The sample consisted of CD8+ T cells from blood. These receptor sequences come from a woman aged 55-69 years with HTLV-1-associated myelopathy (HAM/TSP). The CDR3 runs from the conserved cysteine through the conserved F or W. Each record gives: J gene, V gene, D gene, clone size, CDR3 DNA, CDR3 protein. A D gene is named only where the DNA matches it firmly. A clone size is listed for some rows: how often the clone was seen (once, few, many), or a class if it is expanded.

>TRBJ2-7|TRBV5-1|TRBD2|many
TGCGCCAGCTACCCTACCCCTACCGGGACTAGCTACGAGCAGTACTTC
CASYPTPTGTSYEQYF
>TRBJ2-1|TRBV10-1|NA|NA
TGCGCCAGCAGCCGGACATTGAACAATGAGCAGTTCTTC
CASSRTLNNEQFF
>TRBJ1-2|TRBV12-3/TRBV12-4|NA|few
TGTGCCAGCAGTTTTTCCAGGGACAGCTACACCTTC
CASSFSRDSYTF
>TRBJ2-7|TRBV20-1|NA|many
TGCAGTGCTAGAGTGACTGAGAACGGGTACGAGCAGTACTTC
CSARVTENGYEQYF
>TRBJ2-1|TRBV3-1|NA|NA
TGTGCCAGCAGCCACCAAGTAGGCCGAGAGCAGTTCTTC
CASSHQVGREQFF
>TRBJ2-1|TRBV9|TRBD2|many
TGTGCCAGCAGCGTTAGCGGGGGGGCTAGGGTTGGCTCCTACAATGAGCAGTTCTTC
CASSVSGGARVGSYNEQFF
>TRBJ1-1|TRBV12-3/TRBV12-4|NA|many
TGTGCCAGCAGTTTGAGGGCACAGGGAGATACTGAAGCTTTCTTT
CASSLRAQGDTEAFF
>TRBJ1-2|TRBV5-5|TRBD1|many
TGTGCCAGCAGCTTGGGGACAGGGTCTAACTATGGCTACACCTTC
CASSLGTGSNYGYTF
>TRBJ2-1|TRBV20-1|NA|once
TGCAGTACGATCAAGAGGACAGTGGGGAATGAGCAGTTCTTC
CSTIKRTVGNEQFF
>TRBJ2-1|TRBV5-1|TRBD2|many
TGCGCCAGCAGAGCGGGGGGATTCTACAATGAGCAGTTCTTC
CASRAGGFYNEQFF
>TRBJ1-4|TRBV4-2|NA|many
TGTGCCAGCAGCCAAGATGGGGAAAAACTGTTTTTT
CASSQDGEKLFF
>TRBJ2-7|TRBV20-1|NA|NA
TGCAGTGCTAGAGATTTGGCTACCTACGAGCAGTACTTC
CSARDLATYEQYF
>TRBJ2-3|TRBV4-1|TRBD2|NA
TGCGCAAGCAGCCAATGTAGCGGGGGGGCCCGGACAGATACGCAGTATTTT
CASSQCSGGARTDTQYF
>TRBJ1-4|TRBV6-5|TRBD1|NA
TGTGCCAGCAGTGCGGGACAGGAGGATGAAAAACTGTTTTTT
CASSAGQEDEKLFF
>TRBJ2-1|TRBV29-1|NA|NA
TGCAGCGTTTACTCATGGTCCAGCTACAATGAGCAGTTCTTC
CSVYSWSSYNEQFF
>TRBJ2-2|TRBV9|NA|NA
TGTGCCAGCAGCGTAGGGGAGGGGGAGCTGTTTTTT
CASSVGEGELFF
>TRBJ1-3|TRBV5-1|NA|many
TGCGCCAGCAGCCCGACGCTATACTCTGGAAACACCATATATTTT
CASSPTLYSGNTIYF
>TRBJ1-3|TRBV5-5|NA|many
TGTGCCAGCAGTCCTTGGGCAGGGGCCTCTGGAAACACCATATATTTT
CASSPWAGASGNTIYF
>TRBJ1-6|TRBV5-1|NA|many
TGCGCCAGCAGCAGACCGGATAATTCACCCCTCCACTTT
CASSRPDNSPLHF
>TRBJ1-1|TRBV5-1|NA|many
TGCGCCAGCAGGCAGACAGGTCGAACTGAAGCTTTCTTT
CASRQTGRTEAFF
>TRBJ2-7|TRBV9|NA|many
TGTGCCAGCAGCGTAGGGCGGGACTCCTACGAGCAGTACTTC
CASSVGRDSYEQYF
>TRBJ2-1|TRBV25-1|TRBD2|many
TGTGCCAGCAGAACGAGCGGGGACAATGAGCAGTTCTTC
CASRTSGDNEQFF